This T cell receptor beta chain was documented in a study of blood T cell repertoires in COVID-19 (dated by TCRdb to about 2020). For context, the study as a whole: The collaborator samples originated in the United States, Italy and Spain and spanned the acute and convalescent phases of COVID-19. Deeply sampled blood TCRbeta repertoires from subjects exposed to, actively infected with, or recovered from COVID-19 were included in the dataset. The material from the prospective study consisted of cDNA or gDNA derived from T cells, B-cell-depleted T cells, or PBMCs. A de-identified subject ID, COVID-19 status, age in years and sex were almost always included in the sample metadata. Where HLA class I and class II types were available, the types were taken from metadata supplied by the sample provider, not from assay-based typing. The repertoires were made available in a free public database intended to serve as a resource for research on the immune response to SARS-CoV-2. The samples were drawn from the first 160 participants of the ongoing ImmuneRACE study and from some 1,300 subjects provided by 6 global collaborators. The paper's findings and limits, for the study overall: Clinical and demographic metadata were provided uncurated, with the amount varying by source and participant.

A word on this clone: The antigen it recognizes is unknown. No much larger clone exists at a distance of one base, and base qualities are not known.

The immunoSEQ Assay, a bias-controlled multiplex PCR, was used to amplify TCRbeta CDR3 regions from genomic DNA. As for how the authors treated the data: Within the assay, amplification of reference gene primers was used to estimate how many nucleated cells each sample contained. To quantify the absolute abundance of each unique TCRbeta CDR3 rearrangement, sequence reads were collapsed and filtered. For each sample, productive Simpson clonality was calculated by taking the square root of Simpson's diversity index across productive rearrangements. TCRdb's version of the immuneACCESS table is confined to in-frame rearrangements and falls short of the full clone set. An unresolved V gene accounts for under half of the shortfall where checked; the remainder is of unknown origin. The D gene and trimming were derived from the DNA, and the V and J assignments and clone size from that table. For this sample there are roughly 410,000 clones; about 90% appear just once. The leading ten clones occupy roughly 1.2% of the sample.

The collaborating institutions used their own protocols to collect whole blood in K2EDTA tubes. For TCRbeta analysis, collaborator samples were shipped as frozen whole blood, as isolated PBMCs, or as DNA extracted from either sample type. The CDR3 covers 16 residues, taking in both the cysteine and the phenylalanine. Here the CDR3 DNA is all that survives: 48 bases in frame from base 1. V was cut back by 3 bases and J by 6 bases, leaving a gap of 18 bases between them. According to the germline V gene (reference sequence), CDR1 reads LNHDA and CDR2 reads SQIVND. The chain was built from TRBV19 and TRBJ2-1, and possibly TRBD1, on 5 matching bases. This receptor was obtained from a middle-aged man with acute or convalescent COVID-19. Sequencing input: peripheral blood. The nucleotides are TGTGCCAGTAGTATTTCACCGGCAAGGGGATCCAATGAGCAGTTCTTC. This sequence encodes CASSISPARGSNEQFF.